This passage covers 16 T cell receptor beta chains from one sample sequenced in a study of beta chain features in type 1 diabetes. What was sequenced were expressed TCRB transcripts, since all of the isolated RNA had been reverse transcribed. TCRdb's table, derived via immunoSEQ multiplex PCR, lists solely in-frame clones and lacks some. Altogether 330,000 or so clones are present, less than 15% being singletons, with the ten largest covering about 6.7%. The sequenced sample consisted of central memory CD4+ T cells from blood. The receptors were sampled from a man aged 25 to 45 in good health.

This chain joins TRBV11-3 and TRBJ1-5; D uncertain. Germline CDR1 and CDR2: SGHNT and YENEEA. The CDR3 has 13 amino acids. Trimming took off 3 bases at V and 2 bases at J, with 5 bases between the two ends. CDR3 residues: CASSFAGNQPQHF. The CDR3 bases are TGTGCCAGCAGCTTTGCGGGCAATCAGCCCCAGCATTTT.

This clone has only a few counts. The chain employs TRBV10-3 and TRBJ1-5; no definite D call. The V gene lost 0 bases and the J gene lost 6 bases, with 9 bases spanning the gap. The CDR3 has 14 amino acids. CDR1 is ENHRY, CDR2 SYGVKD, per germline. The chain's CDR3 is CAISESGFGQPQHF. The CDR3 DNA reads TGTGCCATCAGTGAGTCAGGGTTTGGTCAGCCCCAGCATTTT.

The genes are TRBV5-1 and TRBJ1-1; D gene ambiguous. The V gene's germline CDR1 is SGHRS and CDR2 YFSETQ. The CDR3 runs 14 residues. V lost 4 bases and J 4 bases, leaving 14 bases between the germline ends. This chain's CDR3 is CASSPDWEGTEAFF. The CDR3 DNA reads TGCGCCAGCAGCCCCGATTGGGAAGGCACTGAAGCTTTCTTT.

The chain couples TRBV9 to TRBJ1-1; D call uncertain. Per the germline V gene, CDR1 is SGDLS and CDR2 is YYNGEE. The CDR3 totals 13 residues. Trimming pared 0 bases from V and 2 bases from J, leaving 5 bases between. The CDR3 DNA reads TGTGCCAGCAGCGTAGACATTAACACTGAAGCTTTCTTT. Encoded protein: CASSVDINTEAFF.

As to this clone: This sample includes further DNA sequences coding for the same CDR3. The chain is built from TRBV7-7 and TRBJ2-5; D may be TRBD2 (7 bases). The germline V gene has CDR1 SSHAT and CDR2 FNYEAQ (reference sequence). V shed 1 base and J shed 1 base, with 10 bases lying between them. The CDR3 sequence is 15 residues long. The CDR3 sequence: CASSLGGGPQETQYF. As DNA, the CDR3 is TGTGCCAGCAGCTTAGGCGGGGGCCCCCAAGAGACCCAGTACTTC.

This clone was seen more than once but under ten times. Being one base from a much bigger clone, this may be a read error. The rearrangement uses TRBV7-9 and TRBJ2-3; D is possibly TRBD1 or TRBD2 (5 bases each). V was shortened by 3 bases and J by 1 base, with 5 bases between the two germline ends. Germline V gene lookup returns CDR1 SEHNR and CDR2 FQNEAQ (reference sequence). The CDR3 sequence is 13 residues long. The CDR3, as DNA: TGTGCCAGCAGCTTGGGGGGCACAGATACGCAGTATTTT. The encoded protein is CASSLGGTDTQYF.

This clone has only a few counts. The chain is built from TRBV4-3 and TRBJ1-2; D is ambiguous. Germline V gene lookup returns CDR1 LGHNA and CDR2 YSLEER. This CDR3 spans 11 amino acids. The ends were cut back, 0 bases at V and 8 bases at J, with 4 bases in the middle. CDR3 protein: CASSQEGGYTF. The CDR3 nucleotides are TGCGCCAGCAGCCAAGAAGGCGGCTACACCTTC.

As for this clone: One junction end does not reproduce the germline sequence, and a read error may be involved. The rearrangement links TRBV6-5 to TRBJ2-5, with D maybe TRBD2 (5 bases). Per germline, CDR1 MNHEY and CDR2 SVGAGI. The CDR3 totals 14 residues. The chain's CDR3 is CAISESEGRETQYF. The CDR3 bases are TGTGCCATCAGTGAGTCAGAGGGAAGAGAGACCCAGTACTTC.

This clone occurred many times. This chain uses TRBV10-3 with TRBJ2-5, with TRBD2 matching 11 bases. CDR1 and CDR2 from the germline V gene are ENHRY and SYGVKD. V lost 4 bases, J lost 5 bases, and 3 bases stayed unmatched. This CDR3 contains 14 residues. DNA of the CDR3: TGTGCCATCAGTGCCACTAGCGGGGGCGAGACCCAGTACTTC. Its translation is CAISATSGGETQYF.

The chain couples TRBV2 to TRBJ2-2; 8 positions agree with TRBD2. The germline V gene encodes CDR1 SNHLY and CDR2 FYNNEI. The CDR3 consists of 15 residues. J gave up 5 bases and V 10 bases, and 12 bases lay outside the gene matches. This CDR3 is CATTLTGGYTGELFF. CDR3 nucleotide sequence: TGTGCCACCACCTTAACGGGGGGGTATACCGGGGAGCTGTTTTTT.

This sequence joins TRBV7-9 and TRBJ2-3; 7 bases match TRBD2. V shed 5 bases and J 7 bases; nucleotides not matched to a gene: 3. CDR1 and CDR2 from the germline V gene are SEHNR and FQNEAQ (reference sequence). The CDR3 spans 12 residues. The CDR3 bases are TGTGCCAGCAGCCCGGGAGGTTATACGCAGTATTTT. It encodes CASSPGGYTQYF.

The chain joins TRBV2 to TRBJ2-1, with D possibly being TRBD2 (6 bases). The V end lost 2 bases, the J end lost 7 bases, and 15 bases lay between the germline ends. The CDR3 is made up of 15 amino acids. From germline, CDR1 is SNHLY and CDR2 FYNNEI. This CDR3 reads CASSERGRLVNEQFF. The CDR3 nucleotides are TGTGCCAGCAGTGAAAGGGGTCGACTAGTAAATGAGCAGTTCTTC. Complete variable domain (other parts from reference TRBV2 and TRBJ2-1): EPEVTQTPSHQVTQMGQEVILRCVPISNHLYFYWYRQILGQKVEFLVSFYNNEISEKSEIFDDQFSVERPDGSNFTLKIRSTKLEDSAMYFCASSERGRLVNEQFFGPGTRLTVL.

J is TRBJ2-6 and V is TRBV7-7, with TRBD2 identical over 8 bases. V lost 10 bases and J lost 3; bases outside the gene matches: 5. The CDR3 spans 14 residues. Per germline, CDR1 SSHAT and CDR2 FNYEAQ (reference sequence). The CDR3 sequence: CATTLAGGANVLTF. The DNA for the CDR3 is TGTGCCACCACTCTAGCGGGTGGGGCCAACGTCCTGACTTTC.

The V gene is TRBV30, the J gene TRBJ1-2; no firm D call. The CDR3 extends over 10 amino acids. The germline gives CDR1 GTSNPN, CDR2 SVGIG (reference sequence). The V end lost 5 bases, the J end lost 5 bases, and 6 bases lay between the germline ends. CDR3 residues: CAWGSYGYTF. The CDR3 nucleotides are TGTGCCTGGGGGAGTTATGGCTACACCTTC. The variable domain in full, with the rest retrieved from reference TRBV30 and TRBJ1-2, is SQTIHQWPATLVQPVGSPLSLECTVEGTSNPNLYWYRQAAGRGLQLLFYSVGIGQISSEVPQNLSASRPQDRQFILSSKKLLLSDSGFYLCAWGSYGYTFGSGTRLTVV.

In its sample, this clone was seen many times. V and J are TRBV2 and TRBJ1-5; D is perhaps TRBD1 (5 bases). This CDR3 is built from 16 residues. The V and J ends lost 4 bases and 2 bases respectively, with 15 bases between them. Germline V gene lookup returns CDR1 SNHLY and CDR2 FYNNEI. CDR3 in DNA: TGTGCCAGCAGTGGTATCACCGGCAGGGGCAATCAGCCCCAGCATTTT. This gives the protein CASSGITGRGNQPQHF.

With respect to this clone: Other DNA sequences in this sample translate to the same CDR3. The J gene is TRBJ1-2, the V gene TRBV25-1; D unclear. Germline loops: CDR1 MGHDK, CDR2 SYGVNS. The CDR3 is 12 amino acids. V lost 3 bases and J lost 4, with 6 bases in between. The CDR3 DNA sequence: TGTGCCAGCAGTGATCCGGGCTATGGCTACACCTTC. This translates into CASSDPGYGYTF.